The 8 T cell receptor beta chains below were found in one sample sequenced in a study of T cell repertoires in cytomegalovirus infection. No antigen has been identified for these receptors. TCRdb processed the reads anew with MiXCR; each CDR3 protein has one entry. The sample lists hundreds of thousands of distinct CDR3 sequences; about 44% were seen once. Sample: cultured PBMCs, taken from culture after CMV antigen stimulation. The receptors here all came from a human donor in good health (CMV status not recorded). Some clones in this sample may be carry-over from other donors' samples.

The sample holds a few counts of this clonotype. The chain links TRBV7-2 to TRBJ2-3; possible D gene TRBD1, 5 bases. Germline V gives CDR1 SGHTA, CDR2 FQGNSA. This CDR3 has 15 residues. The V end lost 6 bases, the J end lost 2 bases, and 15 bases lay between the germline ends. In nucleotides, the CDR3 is TGTGCCAGCAGGGGCAGGGTAGGGGCCACAGATACGCAGTATTTT. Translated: CASRGRVGATDTQYF.

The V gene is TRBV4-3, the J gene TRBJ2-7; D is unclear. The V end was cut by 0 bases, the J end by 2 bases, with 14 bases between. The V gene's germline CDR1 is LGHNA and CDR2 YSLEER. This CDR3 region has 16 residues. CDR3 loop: CASSQEVSGAPYEQYF. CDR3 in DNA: TGCGCCAGCAGCCAAGAAGTGTCAGGTGCCCCCTACGAGCAGTACTTC.

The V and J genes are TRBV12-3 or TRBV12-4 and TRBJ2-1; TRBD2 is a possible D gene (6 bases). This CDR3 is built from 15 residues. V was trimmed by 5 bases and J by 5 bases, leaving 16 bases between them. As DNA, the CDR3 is TGTGCCAGCAGTCCCCGGCGGGGCGGTCACAATGAGCAGTTCTTC. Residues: CASSPRRGGHNEQFF.

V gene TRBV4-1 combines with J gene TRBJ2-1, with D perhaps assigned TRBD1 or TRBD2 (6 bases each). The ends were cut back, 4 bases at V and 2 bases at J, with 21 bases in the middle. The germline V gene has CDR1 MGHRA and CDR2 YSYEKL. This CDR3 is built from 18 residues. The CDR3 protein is CASSPRAPGRDTYNEQFF. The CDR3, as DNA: TGCGCCAGCAGCCCAAGAGCTCCCGGGCGGGACACCTACAATGAGCAGTTCTTC.

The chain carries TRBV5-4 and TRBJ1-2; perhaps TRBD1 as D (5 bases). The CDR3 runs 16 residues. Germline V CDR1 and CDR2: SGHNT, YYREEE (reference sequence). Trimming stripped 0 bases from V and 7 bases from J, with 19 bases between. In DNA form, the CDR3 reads TGTGCCAGCAGCTTGGTATATAGAGTTCTTGACAGTGGCTACACCTTC. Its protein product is CASSLVYRVLDSGYTF.

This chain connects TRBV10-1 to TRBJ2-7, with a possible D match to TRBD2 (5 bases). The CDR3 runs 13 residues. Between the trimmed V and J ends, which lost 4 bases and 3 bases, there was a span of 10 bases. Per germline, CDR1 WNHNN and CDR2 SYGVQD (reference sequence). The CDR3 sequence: CASSVSRGYEQYF. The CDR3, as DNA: TGCGCCAGCAGTGTAAGCCGGGGCTACGAGCAGTACTTC.

CDR3 in DNA: TGTGCCAGTAGGAAAGGTGGGAACTATGGCTACACCTTC. It is translated as CASRKGGNYGYTF. This sequence joins TRBV19 and TRBJ1-2; D call uncertain. V lost 6 bases and J lost 2, with 10 bases in between. This CDR3 region has 13 residues. From germline, CDR1 is LNHDA and CDR2 SQIVND (reference sequence).

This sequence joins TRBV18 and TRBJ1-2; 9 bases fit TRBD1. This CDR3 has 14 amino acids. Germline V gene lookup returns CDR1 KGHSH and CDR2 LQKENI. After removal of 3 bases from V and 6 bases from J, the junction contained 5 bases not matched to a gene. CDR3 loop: CASSPLGQGDGYTF. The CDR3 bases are TGTGCCAGCTCACCGCTGGGACAGGGAGATGGCTACACCTTC.